The 19 T cell receptor beta chains below come from one sample, sequenced in a study of tumor and adjacent non-tumor tissue in lung cancer. The library came from three nested PCR rounds adapted from ARM-PCR protocols. TCRdb itself ran the multiplex PCR reads through MiXCR, one entry per CDR3 protein. The top ten clones hold about an eighth of a sample with 65,000 to 95,000 distinct CDR3 sequences, around 86% of them seen once. No cell sorting was done before RNA was extracted from the tissue. The specimen was lung tumor tissue. The receptors originated from a woman aged 45-65 years with non-small cell lung cancer.

Points on this clonotype: A read error may account for a junction end that differs from germline. This rearrangement joins TRBV6-1 to TRBJ2-1, with D possibly being TRBD1 or TRBD2 (6 bases each). Germline CDR1 MNHNS, CDR2 SASEGT. The CDR3 totals 14 residues. CDR3 nucleotide sequence: TGTGCCACGGGGGCTATCGGGGCTCTTAATGAGCAGTTCTTT. Translating gives CATGAIGALNEQFF.

This clonotype appeared once. Lacking the conserved final phenylalanine or tryptophan, this CDR3 likely reflects a read error. The CDR3 nucleotides read TGTGCCAGCAGTTACCCGGGGTCTAGTAATGATCAGTTCCTC. Protein product: CASSYPGSSNDQFL. This chain joins TRBV6-6 and TRBJ2-1; possible D gene TRBD2, 5 bases. The CDR3 has 14 amino acids. Germline-derived CDR1 and CDR2 are MNHNY and SVGAGI (reference sequence).

Note on this clonotype: No conserved phenylalanine or tryptophan ends this CDR3, so it is likely a read error. The chain is built from TRBV20-1 and TRBJ2-4, with a possible D match to TRBD2 (5 bases). This CDR3 region has 15 residues. Germline values: CDR1 DFQATT, CDR2 SNEGSKA (reference sequence). CDR3 DNA sequence: TGTAGTGCAACCACCGGGATTAGTCCTTGGAACATTCAGTACTAC. Its protein product is CSATTGISPWNIQYY.

The gene calls are TRBV20-1 and TRBJ2-5, with D unresolved. Germline loops: CDR1 DFQATT, CDR2 SNEGSKA (reference sequence). Trimming removed 5 bases at V and 2 bases at J, with 15 bases between. The CDR3 spans 14 residues. In nucleotides, the CDR3 is TGCAGTGCTTCGAACATTAATTTTCAAGAGACCCAGTACTTC. This codes for CSASNINFQETQYF.

This clonotype was found once. V usage is TRBV10-3 and J usage is TRBJ2-1; 9 bases align to TRBD2. Germline lookup yields CDR1 ENHRY and CDR2 SYGVKD. J lost 2 bases, V lost 4 bases, and 6 bases had no gene match. The CDR3 is 16 amino acids. The CDR3 sequence: CAISVILAGPYNEQFF. CDR3 bases: TGTGCCATCAGTGTTATACTAGCGGGCCCCTACAATGAGCAGTTCTTC.

Turning to this clonotype: Here the CDR3 omits its conserved ending phenylalanine or tryptophan, so a read error is the likely source. The chain uses TRBV6-2 or TRBV6-3 and TRBJ2-7; D gene uncertain. From germline, CDR1 is MNHEY and CDR2 SVGEGT. The CDR3 sequence is 15 residues long. V was clipped by 4 bases and J by 4 bases, with 17 bases between them. The CDR3 here is CASSFHTWLPYEQYL. The CDR3 DNA follows: TGTGCCAGCAGTTTCCACACATGGTTACCGTACGAGCAGTACCTC.

This chain links TRBV11-2 with TRBJ2-1; D is undetermined. Trimming removed 2 bases from V and 9 bases from J, with 8 bases in between. The CDR3 contains 12 residues. Germline-derived CDR1 and CDR2 are SGHAT and FQNNGV. The CDR3 loop reads CASSLCTVEQFF. CDR3 sequence (DNA): TGTGCCAGCAGCTTATGTACCGTTGAGCAGTTCTTC.

In regard to this clonotype: One end of the junction varies from germline; a read error may be responsible. The chain couples TRBV29-1 to TRBJ1-2; the D is unclear. CDR3 size: 12 residues. The germline CDR1 and CDR2 sequences are SQVTM and ANQGSEA. The chain's CDR3 is CSVVDINYDYTF. CDR3 sequence (DNA): TGCAGCGTCGTTGACATCAACTATGACTACACCTTC.

Notes on this clonotype: In this CDR3 the conserved last residue, phenylalanine or tryptophan, is missing, so a read error is likely. The V and J genes are TRBV6-2 or TRBV6-3 and TRBJ1-1, with D uncertain. Trimming shortened V by 6 bases and J by 7 bases, and 15 bases separated the two germline ends. Germline CDR1 MNHEY, CDR2 SVGEGT. This CDR3 is built from 13 residues. CDR3: CASRHGVFGEAFS. The DNA for the CDR3 is TGTGCCAGCAGACACGGGGTTTTCGGTGAAGCTTTCTCT.

As regards this clonotype: The junction shows a germline mismatch at one end, possibly a read error. This chain links TRBV4-2 with TRBJ2-6, with D maybe TRBD1 (5 bases). Germline V gives CDR1 LGHNA, CDR2 YNFKEQ. The CDR3 extends over 15 amino acids. The CDR3 bases are TGTGCCAGCAGCCAGCCGACGTCTGGGGCCAACGTCCTGACATTC. Protein sequence: CASSQPTSGANVLTF.

The chain joins TRBV5-5 to TRBJ1-1; no reliable D call. CDR3 length: 13 amino acids. Germline values: CDR1 SGHKS, CDR2 YYEKEE (reference sequence). Trimming stripped 3 bases from V and 3 bases from J, with 9 bases between. The CDR3 DNA follows: TGTGCCAGCAGCTACGGATCCTACACTGAAGCTTTCTTT. Translated: CASSYGSYTEAFF.

The sample holds many counts of this clonotype. The V and J genes are TRBV7-2 and TRBJ2-7; D possibly matches TRBD1 or TRBD2 (5 bases each). Trimming left V 5 bases short and J 0 bases short, with 11 bases between. CDR1 and CDR2 from the germline V gene are SGHTA and FQGNSA. The CDR3 is 14 amino acids. The CDR3 DNA is TGTGCCAGCAGCAAACGGGACCACTCCTACGAGCAGTACTTC. Protein sequence: CASSKRDHSYEQYF.

This clonotype was detected a few times. The rearrangement links TRBV12-3 or TRBV12-4 to TRBJ2-7, with D possibly TRBD2 on 5 matching bases. This CDR3 is built from 12 residues. Trimming cost V 10 bases and J 3 bases, with 13 bases left between them. The DNA for the CDR3 is TGTGCCATCCATAGCGAAAACTACGAGCAGTACTTC. Amino acid sequence: CAIHSENYEQYF.

This clonotype has only a few counts. The chain links TRBV6-1 to TRBJ1-2; D possibly corresponds to TRBD1 (6 bases). The CDR3 length is 14 residues. The germline gives CDR1 MNHNS, CDR2 SASEGT. The CDR3: CATGGGTVNYGYTF. Here the CDR3 DNA reads TGTGCTACCGGGGGGGGCACAGTTAACTATGGCTACACCTTC.

In regard to this clonotype: A much larger clone lies a single base off, so this may be a read error. The chain joins TRBV24-1 to TRBJ2-1; tentative D call: TRBD2 (6 bases). The germline gives CDR1 KGHDR, CDR2 SFDVKD. This CDR3 comprises 17 residues. Here the CDR3 reads CAISDSFSGLGGHEQFF. The DNA for the CDR3 is TGTGCCATCAGTGACTCCTTCAGCGGGCTTGGCGGCCATGAGCAGTTCTTC.

With regard to this clonotype: Without the conserved terminal phenylalanine or tryptophan, this CDR3 likely stems from a read error. Because the CDR3's place on the DNA is in doubt, the DNA is left out and the CDR3 is given as listed by TCRdb. The V and J genes are TRBV12-3 or TRBV12-4 and TRBJ1-4; TRBD1, as called in the table, went unchecked against the DNA. The CDR3 region is 13 residues in length, termini included. CDR3 amino acids: CASSRTVSEKLFL.

Concerning this clonotype itself: This CDR3 is missing its conserved last phenylalanine or tryptophan, likely due to a read error. This sequence joins TRBV11-2 and TRBJ2-7; 7 bases align to TRBD2. Looked up from germline, CDR1 is SGHAT and CDR2 is FQNNGV. V was pared by 6 bases and J by 1 base, with 9 bases of the junction left unmatched. The length of the CDR3 is 15 residues. This CDR3 reads CASRTWASGSYEQYL. The DNA of the CDR3 is TGTGCCAGCAGGACTTGGGCTAGCGGTTCCTACGAGCAGTACTTA.

Worth noting for this clonotype: One junction end does not reproduce the germline sequence, and a read error may be involved. V is TRBV6-2 or TRBV6-3 and J is TRBJ2-1; TRBD2 matches 13 bases. Germline assignment: CDR1 MNHEY and CDR2 SVGEGT. This CDR3 contains 17 residues. CDR3 bases: TGCGTCAGCAGTTACTCCGGACTAGCGGGAGTCTACAATGAGCAGTTCTTT. This translates into CVSSYSGLAGVYNEQFF.

Note on this clonotype: Here the CDR3 omits its conserved ending phenylalanine or tryptophan, so a read error is the likely source. CDR3 protein: CSVKRTSGATDTQYL. The DNA for the CDR3 is TGCAGCGTGAAACGGACAAGCGGGGCCACAGATACGCAGTATCTT. This sequence joins TRBV29-1 and TRBJ2-3, with 7 bases identical to TRBD2. From germline, CDR1 is SQVTM and CDR2 ANQGSEA. The CDR3 has 15 amino acids. The J segment lost 2 bases and the V segment lost 6 bases, leaving 11 bases of the junction unmatched.